Listed below are T cell receptor beta chains from one sample, sequenced in a study of glioma-infiltrating T cells after dendritic cell vaccination. Method: immunoSEQ multiplex PCR; TCRdb's copy keeps in-frame clones and lacks some. The table lists 45,000 to 60,000 clones, roughly 80% of them singletons, with approximately 14% in the top ten. Sequenced material: blood, taken after dendritic cell vaccination. These receptor sequences come from a human donor with glioblastoma. Both conserved end residues are trimmed from each CDR3. Clone size is given for some rows only: seen once, a few or many times, or a class if the clone is expanded.

>TRBV12-5|NA
ASGLVVRAGNTIY
>TRBV5-1|NA
ASSLGQGLETQY
>TRBV15|NA
ATSRDIGSGEVKNIQY
>TRBV5-1|NA
ASSLTGTGVTGELF
>TRBV7-8|NA
ASSLSGTGGYIWSGELF
>TRBV19|NA
ASSIPTSGGEDTQY
>TRBV5-1|NA
ASSGGPFGEKLF
>TRBV6-6|NA
ASSYPPRAF
>TRBV5-1|NA
ASSEARVSNEKLF
>TRBV25-1|NA
ASSEDLLGDTSYEQY
>TRBV6-6|few
ASSYSSSPLH
>TRBV2|NA
ASIGGTADTQY
>TRBV6-4|NA
ASSTSGGASDTQY
>TRBV30|NA
AWNQRGGSIGELF
>TRBV4-1|NA
ASSQRGTGYGRNTIY
>TRBV7-9|NA
ASRGTSVGEQF
>TRBV5-1|NA
ASREAESSYNEQF
>TRBV11-2|NA
ASSLARGSDTEAF
>TRBV18|NA
ASSPAQGYEQY
>TRBV4-2|NA
ASSPEVGEDEQY
>TRBV2|few
ASSLTSGSYEQY